The sequence of this T cell receptor (beta chain) was determined in a study of blood T cell repertoires in COVID-19 (TCRdb year 2020). Looking at the study overall: The collaborator samples originated in the United States, Italy and Spain and spanned the acute and convalescent phases of COVID-19. Sample metadata almost always included a de-identified subject ID, COVID-19 status, age in years and sex. Subjects who had been exposed to COVID-19, were actively infected with it, or had recovered from it provided the deeply sampled blood TCRbeta repertoires that made up the dataset. The prospective study material was composed of cDNA or gDNA derived from T cells, B-cell-depleted T cells, or PBMCs. Samples were obtained from the ongoing ImmuneRACE study (first 160 participants) and from 1,200 or so subjects provided by 6 global collaborators. HLA class I and class II types, where available, came from metadata supplied by the sample provider rather than from assay-based typing. The repertoires were released in a freely available public database meant as a resource for research on the immune response to SARS-CoV-2.

TCRbeta CDR3 regions were amplified from genomic DNA using the immunoSEQ Assay, a bias-controlled multiplex PCR. The study's processing was this. Nucleated cell counts per sample were estimated from amplification of reference gene primers within the assay. To quantify the absolute abundance of each unique TCRbeta CDR3 rearrangement, sequence reads were collapsed and filtered. For each sample, productive Simpson clonality was calculated as the square root of Simpson's diversity index across productive rearrangements. TCRdb limited this immuneACCESS table to in-frame rearrangements with V and J called. A share of clones is missing; checked studies link under half to unresolved V genes, and the rest is unexplained. That table gives V, J and clone size, and the DNA gave D and trimming. The sample profile shows approximately 250,000 clones; 84% of them were found once. The top ten hold approximately 1.5% of the sample.

Concerning this clone itself: The clone's antigen remains unknown. No much larger clone exists at a distance of one base, and base qualities are not known.

Samples from volunteer blood donors who had recovered from COVID-19 were contributed by a second Seattle source. Each collaborating institution followed its own protocols to collect whole blood in K2EDTA tubes. For TCRbeta analysis, collaborators shipped samples in one of three forms: frozen whole blood, isolated PBMCs, or DNA extracted from either of those sample types. CDR1 and CDR2 are read off the germline V gene as MGHDK and SYGVNS. V is shortened by 5 bases, J by 4 bases, and the region joining them spans 19 bases. From the cysteine through the phenylalanine, the CDR3 covers 16 amino acids. Left in the record is the CDR3 DNA by itself, 48 bases read in frame from the first base. Overall results and qualifications from the work: Clinical and demographic metadata were provided uncurated, with the amount varying by source and participant.

The sequenced sample was peripheral blood. The sequence joins TRBV25-1 to TRBJ2-3; TRBD2 is possibly the D segment (6 matching bases). This TCR was sampled from a woman aged 40 to 49 who had recovered from COVID-19. The CDR3 is CASSFFGGASPDTQYF. Here is the DNA: TGTGCCAGCAGTTTTTTTGGCGGGGCGAGCCCAGATACGCAGTATTTT.